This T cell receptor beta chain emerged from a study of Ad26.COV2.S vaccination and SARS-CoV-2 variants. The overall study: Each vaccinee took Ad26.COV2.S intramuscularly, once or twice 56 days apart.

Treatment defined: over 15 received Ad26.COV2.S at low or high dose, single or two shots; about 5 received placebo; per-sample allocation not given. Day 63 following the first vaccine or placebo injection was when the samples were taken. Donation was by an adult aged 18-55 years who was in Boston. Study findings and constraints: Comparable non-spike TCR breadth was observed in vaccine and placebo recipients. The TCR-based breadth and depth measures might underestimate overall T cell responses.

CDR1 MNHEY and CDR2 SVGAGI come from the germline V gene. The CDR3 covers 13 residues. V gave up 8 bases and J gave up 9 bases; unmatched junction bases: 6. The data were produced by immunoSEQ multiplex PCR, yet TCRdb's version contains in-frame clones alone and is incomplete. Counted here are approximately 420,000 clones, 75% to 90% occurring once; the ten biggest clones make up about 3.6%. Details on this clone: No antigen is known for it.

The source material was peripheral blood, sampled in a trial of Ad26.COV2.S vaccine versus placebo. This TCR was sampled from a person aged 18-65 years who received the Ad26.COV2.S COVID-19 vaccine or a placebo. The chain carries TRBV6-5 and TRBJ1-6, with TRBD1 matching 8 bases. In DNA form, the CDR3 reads TGTGCCAGCCGACAGGGGCGCTTTTCACCCCTCCACTTT. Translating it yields CASRQGRFSPLHF.